One sample yielded the 30 T cell receptor beta chains listed below, sequenced in a study of blood T cells in healthy people across ages. PCR was performed a second time for about 7 to 11 cycles using a sample-barcoded 5' primer and a J-beta primer mix. TCRdb reprocessed the 5' RACE reads with MiXCR, giving one entry per CDR3 protein. This repertoire shows roughly 1,500,000 distinct CDR3 sequences, around two fifths found once; its top ten account for 7.9%. The sequencing sample was made of blood. The receptors were sampled from a woman aged 18-29 years in good health.

Only a few counts were recorded for this clonotype. The J gene is TRBJ2-1, the V gene TRBV5-1; 8 bases are shared with TRBD2. J lost 5 bases, V lost 0 bases, and 7 bases had no gene match. Germline CDR1 is SGHRS and CDR2 is YFSETQ. The CDR3 totals 16 residues. The DNA for the CDR3 is TGCGCCAGCAGCTTGGTGGCTAGCGGGCGTAACAATGAGCAGTTCTTC. Its translation is CASSLVASGRNNEQFF.

The chain carries TRBV2 and TRBJ2-3; TRBD1 or TRBD2 may be the D gene (6 bases each). CDR3 size: 16 residues. In germline, CDR1 is SNHLY, CDR2 FYNNEI. V was clipped by 7 bases and J by 5 bases, with 22 bases between them. CDR3 loop: CASIEGGPWRVDTQYF. The CDR3 DNA sequence: TGTGCCAGCATTGAGGGGGGACCGTGGCGTGTAGATACGCAGTATTTT.

The V gene is TRBV7-9, the J gene TRBJ1-1; no reliable D call. The CDR3 has 13 residues. Trimming removed 5 bases from V and 4 bases from J, with 11 bases in between. Germline V gene lookup returns CDR1 SEHNR and CDR2 FQNEAQ (reference sequence). This chain's CDR3 is CASSAQMSTEAFF. CDR3 DNA sequence: TGTGCCAGCAGCGCCCAGATGAGCACTGAAGCTTTCTTT. Based on the CDR3 plus reference TRBV7-9 and TRBJ1-1, the full variable domain is DTGVSQNPRHKITKRGQNVTFRCDPISEHNRLYWYRQTLGQGPEFLTYFQNEAQLEKSRLLSDRFSAERPKGSFSTLEIQRTEQGDSAMYLCASSAQMSTEAFFGQGTRLTVV.

The chain carries TRBV2 and TRBJ2-7, with 7 bases fitting TRBD2. Losses at the gene ends were 8 bases for V and 6 bases for J; bases not matched to a gene: 10. Germline CDR1 SNHLY, CDR2 FYNNEI. The length of the CDR3 is 13 residues. Written as DNA, the CDR3 is TGTGCCAGCGTGAGCCCGGGGGGTGGCGAGCAGTACTTC. Its protein is CASVSPGGGEQYF.

This clonotype has just a few counts. The rearrangement joins TRBV13 to TRBJ2-7, with TRBD2 matching over 15 bases. CDR1 and CDR2 from the germline V gene are PRHDT and FYEKMQ (reference sequence). Trimming cost V 5 bases and J 5 bases; bases outside gene matches: 7. The length of the CDR3 is 16 residues. The CDR3 nucleotides are TGTGCCAGCAGCCAAAGGACTAGCGGGAGGGCTCACGAGCAGTACTTC. Translation: CASSQRTSGRAHEQYF. Using reference TRBV13 and TRBJ2-7 for the parts outside the CDR3, the full variable domain is AAGVIQSPRHLIKEKRETATLKCYPIPRHDTVYWYQQGPGQDPQFLISFYEKMQSDKGSIPDRFSAQQFSDYHSELNMSSLELGDSALYFCASSQRTSGRAHEQYFGPGTRLTVT.

This clonotype was observed at least ten times. The junction differs from germline at one of its ends, possibly a read error. The chain is built from TRBV5-1 and TRBJ2-1, with 7 bases aligning to TRBD2. The CDR3 totals 14 residues. Germline CDR1 reads SGHRS; CDR2 reads YFSETQ. In DNA form, the CDR3 reads TGTGCCAGCAGTTTAGCGGGCTCCTACAATGAGCAGTTCTTC. Its protein is CASSLAGSYNEQFF.

This chain links TRBV28 with TRBJ2-7, with D hard to call. Trimming removed 4 bases from V and 0 bases from J, with 10 bases in between. Germline CDR1 reads MDHEN; CDR2 reads SYDVKM. The CDR3 spans 14 residues. CDR3 bases: TGTGCCAGCAGTTCACAAGCGAGCTCCTACGAGCAGTACTTC. This codes for CASSSQASSYEQYF.

In its sample, this clonotype was seen once. The chain has TRBV28 and TRBJ2-7, with no clear D. Matching the DNA end better, TRBJ2-5 makes the J call doubtful. Germline values: CDR1 MDHEN, CDR2 SYDVKM. This CDR3 has 14 amino acids. CDR3 DNA: TGTGCCAGCACTCCTTCGGGCGGTGGAGAGACCCAGTACTTC. Translating it yields CASTPSGGGETQYF.

This sequence joins TRBV10-3 and TRBJ2-5, with D maybe TRBD2 (5 bases). CDR3 length equals 16 residues. The germline gives CDR1 ENHRY, CDR2 SYGVKD. The germline V and J ends were trimmed by 6 bases and 11 bases, with 28 bases remaining between them. The CDR3 loop is CAISDPASSTINEQYF. The CDR3 DNA is TGTGCCATCAGCGACCCCGCTAGCTCAACGATTAATGAGCAGTACTTC.

Concerning this clonotype itself: One end of the junction varies from germline; a read error may be responsible. The rearrangement uses TRBV4-1 and TRBJ2-7; tentatively, D is TRBD2 (5 bases). This CDR3 is 16 amino acids long. Germline V gene lookup returns CDR1 MGHRA and CDR2 YSYEKL. CDR3 nucleotide sequence: TGCGCCAGCAGCCAAGATACCGGGGTAAGCTCCTACGAGCAGCACTTC. As protein: CASSQDTGVSSYEQHF.

The rearrangement uses TRBV20-1 and TRBJ1-1, with D possibly matching TRBD1 (6 bases). The CDR3 runs 14 residues. V gave up 4 bases and J gave up 0 bases, with 12 bases separating them. Germline V gene data show CDR1 as DFQATT and CDR2 as SNEGSKA (reference sequence). The CDR3 nucleotides are TGCAGTGCTACGAGGACAGAACTGAACACTGAAGCTTTCTTT. Encoded protein: CSATRTELNTEAFF.

The sample holds many counts of this clonotype. V usage is TRBV29-1 and J usage is TRBJ1-2; 8 nucleotides align to TRBD1. Germline CDR1 and CDR2: SQVTM and ANQGSEA. J lost 2 bases, V lost 3 bases, and 8 bases had no gene match. The CDR3 covers 15 residues. In DNA, the CDR3 is TGCAGCGTTGATCCCCGGACAGGGAGAAACTATGGCTACACCTTC. It yields the protein CSVDPRTGRNYGYTF. The entire variable domain, with the rest obtained from reference TRBV29-1 and TRBJ1-2, is as follows: SAVISQKPSRDICQRGTSLTIQCQVDSQVTMMFWYRQQPGQSLTLIATANQGSEATYESGFVIDKFPISRPNLTFSTLTVSNMSPEDSSIYLCSVDPRTGRNYGYTFGSGTRLTVV.

This clonotype was picked up a small number of times. J is TRBJ2-5 and V is TRBV28, with D possibly being TRBD1 (6 bases). Germline loops: CDR1 MDHEN, CDR2 SYDVKM. The CDR3 has 14 residues. Trimming took off 2 bases at V and 3 bases at J, with 10 bases between the two ends. The CDR3 here is CASSLEYREETQYF. CDR3 DNA sequence: TGTGCCAGCAGTTTAGAATACAGGGAAGAGACCCAGTACTTC.

The chain recombines TRBV24-1 with TRBJ1-6; 8 bases map to TRBD1. The junction had 4 bases not matched to a gene; V was cut back by 6 bases and J by 10 bases. CDR3 length equals 13 residues. In germline, CDR1 is KGHDR, CDR2 SFDVKD. DNA of the CDR3: TGTGCCACCAGTCAGGGGGCAGGATCACCCCTCCACTTT. Translated, it gives CATSQGAGSPLHF.

Of note for this clonotype: A much larger clone sits a single nucleotide away, making a read error possible. The V and J genes are TRBV4-1 and TRBJ2-4; maybe TRBD2 (6 bases). Germline values: CDR1 MGHRA, CDR2 YSYEKL. V was trimmed by 0 bases and J by 13 bases, leaving 22 bases between them. This CDR3 comprises 16 residues. The CDR3 reads CASSQDPRDGEMKQYF. The CDR3 bases are TGCGCCAGCAGCCAAGACCCGCGGGACGGGGAAATGAAGCAGTACTTC.

The chain carries TRBV18 and TRBJ2-1, with D perhaps matching TRBD1 or TRBD2 (5 bases each). In germline, CDR1 is KGHSH, CDR2 LQKENI. Trimming cost V 1 base and J 4 bases, with 11 bases left between them. The CDR3 runs to 15 residues. The CDR3 nucleotides are TGTGCCAGCTCACCACGGGACCTTTATTACAATGAGCAGTTCTTC. Amino acid sequence: CASSPRDLYYNEQFF.

The chain employs TRBV5-1 and TRBJ1-1; TRBD1 is a possible D gene (5 bases). Trimming took off 0 bases at V and 9 bases at J, with 18 bases between the two ends. The CDR3 covers 15 residues. Germline assignment: CDR1 SGHRS and CDR2 YFSETQ. The CDR3 loop reads CASSLAVGGNGKAFF. The CDR3 DNA sequence: TGCGCCAGCAGCTTGGCCGTGGGGGGGAACGGTAAAGCTTTCTTT.

This clonotype was seen only a few times. The J gene is TRBJ2-1, the V gene TRBV14; D is perhaps TRBD1 or TRBD2 (5 bases each). The CDR3 extends over 18 amino acids. Germline V gives CDR1 SGHDN, CDR2 FVKESK. V was cut by 1 base and J by 9 bases, with 25 bases left in between. The chain's CDR3 is CASSQGRGRSTRIGEQFF. In nucleotides, the CDR3 is TGTGCCAGCAGCCAAGGTAGGGGACGGAGTACTAGGATTGGTGAGCAGTTCTTC.

V gene TRBV2 combines with J gene TRBJ1-1, with 8 bases that match TRBD1. Germline trimming cut 5 bases from V and 1 base from J; bases unmatched to any gene: 6. Germline values: CDR1 SNHLY, CDR2 FYNNEI. This CDR3 spans 15 amino acids. The CDR3 nucleotides read TGTGCCAGCAGTACCGCAGGGGGCCGGAACACTGAAGCTTTCTTT. It codes for CASSTAGGRNTEAFF. Full variable domain (rest looked up from reference TRBV2 and TRBJ1-1): EPEVTQTPSHQVTQMGQEVILRCVPISNHLYFYWYRQILGQKVEFLVSFYNNEISEKSEIFDDQFSVERPDGSNFTLKIRSTKLEDSAMYFCASSTAGGRNTEAFFGQGTRLTVV.

The CDR3 nucleotides are TGTGCCAGCAGCCCGAGCGTGGGGGTCCAAGAGACCCAGTACTTC. It translates to CASSPSVGVQETQYF. The chain combines TRBV21-1 with TRBJ2-5. TRBV21-1 is a pseudogene segment. The CDR3 length is 15 residues.

The rearrangement uses TRBV7-2 and TRBJ1-6; D is ambiguous. Germline V gene lookup returns CDR1 SGHTA and CDR2 FQGNSA. Trimming shortened V by 1 base and J by 0 bases, and 7 bases separated the two germline ends. This CDR3 region has 16 residues. This CDR3 is CASSLGVNSYNSPLHF. The CDR3 nucleotides read TGTGCCAGCAGCTTAGGTGTTAACTCCTATAATTCACCCCTCCACTTT. Variable domain in full (rest from reference TRBV7-2 and TRBJ1-6): GAGVSQSPSNKVTEKGKDVELRCDPISGHTALYWYRQSLGQGLEFLIYFQGNSAPDKSGLPSDRFSAERTGGSVSTLTIQRTQQEDSAVYLCASSLGVNSYNSPLHFGNGTRLTVT.

This clonotype came up a few times. The chain carries TRBV12-3 or TRBV12-4 and TRBJ2-1; TRBD2 agrees at 9 bases. The CDR3 runs to 16 residues. V shed 3 bases and J 9 bases; nucleotides not matched to a gene: 12. The CDR3 spells CASSFASGNRGGEQFF. The CDR3 DNA reads as TGTGCCAGCAGTTTCGCTAGCGGGAACAGGGGAGGTGAGCAGTTCTTC.

The rearrangement links TRBV11-2 to TRBJ2-7; a possible D gene is TRBD2 (6 bases). CDR3 length: 14 amino acids. Trimming removed 6 bases at V and 2 bases at J, with 14 bases between. CDR1 is SGHAT, CDR2 FQNNGV, per germline. The CDR3 bases are TGTGCCAGCAGACGCGGGACGGATCCCTACGAGCAGTACTTC. Translated: CASRRGTDPYEQYF.

The chain couples TRBV20-1 to TRBJ1-5; the D is unclear. Germline loops: CDR1 DFQATT, CDR2 SNEGSKA (reference sequence). The CDR3 extends over 12 amino acids. V was pared by 2 bases and J by 1 base, with 3 bases between. The CDR3 sequence is CSARNSNQPQHF. CDR3 coding DNA: TGCAGTGCTAGAAACAGCAATCAGCCCCAGCATTTT.

V and J are TRBV7-9 and TRBJ2-7; D call uncertain. The DNA end favors TRBJ2-5, so the J call may be wrong. From germline, CDR1 is SEHNR and CDR2 FQNEAQ (reference sequence). CDR3 length equals 14 residues. The CDR3 nucleotides are TGTGCCAGCAGCCCCACGATGATTCGGGAGACCCAGTACTTC. It is translated as CASSPTMIRETQYF.

This clonotype has at least ten counts. An end of the junction differs from the germline gene, which may be a read error. Written as DNA, the CDR3 is TGTGCCAGCAGTTTAGGGGACACAGATACGCAGTATTTT. Its translation: CASSLGDTDTQYF. The rearrangement links TRBV7-9 to TRBJ2-3, with D possibly being TRBD1 (5 bases). Germline values: CDR1 SEHNR, CDR2 FQNEAQ (reference sequence). This CDR3 is built from 13 residues.

The chain is built from TRBV6-6 and TRBJ1-1; D might be TRBD1 (5 bases). V was cut by 2 bases and J by 7 bases, with 17 bases left in between. CDR1 and CDR2 from the germline V gene are MNHNY and SVGAGI (reference sequence). This CDR3 is built from 15 residues. The CDR3 DNA is TGTGCCAGCAGTTACGGCAGGGTGGTTGATGGTGAAGCTTTCTTT. It translates to CASSYGRVVDGEAFF.

The chain joins TRBV20-1 to TRBJ1-4; 7 bases fit TRBD1. Germline V CDR1 and CDR2: DFQATT, SNEGSKA (reference sequence). The V segment lost 6 bases and the J segment 0 bases; nucleotides outside the gene matches: 4. The CDR3 spans 14 residues. The CDR3 reads CSAGQNATNEKLFF. The CDR3 coding sequence is TGCAGTGCGGGACAGAATGCAACTAATGAAAAACTGTTTTTT.

The rearrangement uses TRBV3-1 and TRBJ2-1; D might be TRBD2 (7 bases). The CDR3 extends over 15 amino acids. From germline, CDR1 is LGHDT and CDR2 YNNKEL (reference sequence). The V and J ends lost 4 bases and 4 bases respectively, with 14 bases between them. The CDR3 region is CASSPGGRPYNEQFF. The CDR3 DNA is TGTGCCAGCAGCCCCGGGGGGCGGCCTTACAATGAGCAGTTCTTC.

A word on this clonotype: The junction departs from germline at one end; a sequencing error may be responsible. The chain has TRBV11-2 and TRBJ2-5; 11 nucleotides agree with TRBD1. Germline CDR1 reads SGHAT; CDR2 reads FQNNGV. This CDR3 spans 15 amino acids. CDR3 bases: TGTGCCAGCAGCTTAGGGACAGGGGGCATGGAGACCCGGTACTTC. Its protein is CASSLGTGGMETRYF.